This T cell receptor (beta chain) was retrieved from a study of blood T cells in healthy people across ages. The CDR3 sequence is 15 residues long. Trimming stripped 0 bases from V and 8 bases from J, with 14 bases between. CDR1 and CDR2 from the germline V gene are LGHDT and YNNKEL (reference sequence). A second about 7 to 11 cycle PCR used barcoded and J-beta primers. MiXCR, run by TCRdb on the 5' RACE reads, gives a single entry per CDR3 protein. The sample lists 700,000 to 800,000 distinct CDR3 sequences; about 40% were seen once. Overall study results and limits: Per million T cells, the diversity of TCR beta decreased roughly linearly as age advanced. When set beside aged donors, long-lived donors presented more naive CD4+ cells and higher diversity.

In the case of this clonotype: Its antigen is unknown.

Each individual donor underwent a draw of approximately 9.6 milliliters of peripheral blood. Per-sample yields of isolated PBMCs were at least 6 million. What was sequenced was blood. This receptor was obtained from a woman aged 55-69 years in good health. V gene TRBV3-1 combines with J gene TRBJ2-4; D may be TRBD2 (5 bases). CDR3 DNA: TGTGCCAGCAGCCAAGATAGAGCTAGCCGGGACATTCAGTACTTC. Translating it yields CASSQDRASRDIQYF.